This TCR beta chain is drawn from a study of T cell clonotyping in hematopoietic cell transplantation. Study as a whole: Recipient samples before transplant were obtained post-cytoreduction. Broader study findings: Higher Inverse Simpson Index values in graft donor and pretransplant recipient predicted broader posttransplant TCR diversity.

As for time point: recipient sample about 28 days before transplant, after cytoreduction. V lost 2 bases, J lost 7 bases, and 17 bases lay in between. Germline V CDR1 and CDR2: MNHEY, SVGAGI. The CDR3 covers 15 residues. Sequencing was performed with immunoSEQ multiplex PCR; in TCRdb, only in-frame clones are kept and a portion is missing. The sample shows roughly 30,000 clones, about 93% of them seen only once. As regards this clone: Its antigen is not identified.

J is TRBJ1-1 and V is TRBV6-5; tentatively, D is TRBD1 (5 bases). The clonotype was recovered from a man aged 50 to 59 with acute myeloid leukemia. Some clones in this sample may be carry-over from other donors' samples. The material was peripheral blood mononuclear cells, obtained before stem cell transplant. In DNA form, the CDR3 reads TGTGCCAGCAGTTACACAACTGCGGGACGTGGTGAAGCTTTCTTT. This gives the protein CASSYTTAGRGEAFF.